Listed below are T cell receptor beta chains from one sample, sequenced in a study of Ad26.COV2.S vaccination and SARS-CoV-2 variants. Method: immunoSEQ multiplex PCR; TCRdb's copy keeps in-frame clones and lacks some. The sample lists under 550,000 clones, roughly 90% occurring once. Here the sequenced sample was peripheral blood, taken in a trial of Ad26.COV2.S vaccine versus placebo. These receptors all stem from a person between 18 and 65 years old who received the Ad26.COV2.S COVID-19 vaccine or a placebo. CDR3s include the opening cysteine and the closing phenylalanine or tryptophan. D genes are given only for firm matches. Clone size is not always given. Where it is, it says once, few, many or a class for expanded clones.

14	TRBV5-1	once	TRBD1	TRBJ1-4	CASSPGQGREKLFF	TGCGCCAGCAGCCCAGGACAGGGACGGGAAAAACTGTTTTTT
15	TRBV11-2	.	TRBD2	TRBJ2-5	CASSGAWGGQETQYF	TGTGCCAGCAGCGGGGCGTGGGGGGGACAAGAGACCCAGTACTTC
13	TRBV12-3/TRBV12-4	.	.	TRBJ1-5	CASSFAGNQPQHF	TGTGCCAGCAGTTTTGCCGGGAATCAGCCCCAGCATTTT
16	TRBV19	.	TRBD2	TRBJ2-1	CASSQRLAGFYNEQFF	TGTGCCAGTAGTCAGAGGCTAGCGGGGTTTTACAATGAGCAGTTCTTC
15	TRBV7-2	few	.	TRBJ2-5	CASSLYNRHQETQYF	TGTGCCAGCAGCTTATATAACAGGCACCAAGAGACCCAGTACTTC
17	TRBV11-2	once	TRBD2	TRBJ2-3	CASSSSPGGSPGDTQYF	TGTGCCAGCAGCTCCTCACCCGGGGGGTCCCCAGGTGATACGCAGTATTTT
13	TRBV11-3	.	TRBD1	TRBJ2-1	CASSLTGDDEQFF	TGTGCCAGCAGCCTAACAGGGGACGATGAGCAGTTCTTC
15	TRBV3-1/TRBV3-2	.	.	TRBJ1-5	CASSPGASEAQPQHF	TGTGCCAGCAGCCCCGGGGCCTCGGAGGCTCAGCCCCAGCATTTT
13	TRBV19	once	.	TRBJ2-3	CASSQGPSDTQYF	TGTGCCAGTAGTCAGGGGCCCTCAGATACGCAGTATTTT
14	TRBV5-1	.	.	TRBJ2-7	CASSPGTEPYEQYF	TGCGCCAGCTCACCCGGGACTGAACCCTACGAGCAGTACTTC
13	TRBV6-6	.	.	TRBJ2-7	CASTPGNPYEQYF	TGTGCCAGCACCCCAGGGAACCCCTACGAGCAGTACTTC
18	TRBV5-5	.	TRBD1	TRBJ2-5	CASSFISVAGGSRETQYF	TGTGCCAGCAGCTTCATCTCAGTCGCAGGGGGAAGCCGGGAGACCCAGTACTTC
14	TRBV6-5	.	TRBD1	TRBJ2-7	CASKPDRVFYEQYF	TGTGCCAGCAAACCGGACAGGGTCTTCTACGAGCAGTACTTC
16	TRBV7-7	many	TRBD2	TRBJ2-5	CASSPGGAGGKETQYF	TGTGCCAGCAGCCCCGGGGGTGCGGGGGGGAAAGAGACCCAGTACTTC
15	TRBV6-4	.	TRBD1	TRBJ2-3	CASSEQGGRTDTQYF	TGTGCCAGCAGTGAACAAGGGGGCAGAACAGATACGCAGTATTTT
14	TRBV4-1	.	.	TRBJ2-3	CASSPERSTDTQYF	TGCGCCAGCAGCCCGGAACGCAGCACAGATACGCAGTATTTT
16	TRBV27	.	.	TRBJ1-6	CASSLGWTAYNSPLHF	TGTGCCAGCAGTTTAGGCTGGACCGCCTATAATTCACCCCTCCACTTT
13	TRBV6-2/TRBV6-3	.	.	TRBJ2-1	CASSNLGRHEQFF	TGTGCCAGCAGCAACCTAGGTCGACATGAGCAGTTCTTC
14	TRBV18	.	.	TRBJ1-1	CASSQQPAGTEAFF	TGTGCCAGCTCTCAACAGCCCGCGGGGACTGAAGCTTTCTTT
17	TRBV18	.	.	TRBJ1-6	CASSPNPWGRDNSPLHF	TGTGCCAGCTCTCCGAACCCATGGGGCAGGGATAATTCACCCCTCCACTTT
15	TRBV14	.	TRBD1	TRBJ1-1	CASSQGTGYGTEAFF	TGTGCCAGCAGCCAAGGGACAGGGTATGGGACTGAAGCTTTCTTT
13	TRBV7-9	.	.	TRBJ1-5	CASSLEEGQPQHF	TGTGCCAGCAGCTTAGAGGAGGGTCAGCCCCAGCATTTT
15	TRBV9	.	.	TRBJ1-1	CASSLVGELNTEAFF	TGTGCCAGCAGCCTAGTGGGGGAACTGAACACTGAAGCTTTCTTT
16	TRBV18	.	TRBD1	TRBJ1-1	CASSPQDRGRFTEAFF	TGTGCCAGCTCACCCCAGGACAGGGGGCGTTTCACTGAAGCTTTCTTT
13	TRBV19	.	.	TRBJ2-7	CASSHSWTYEQYF	TGTGCCAGTAGCCATAGCTGGACCTACGAGCAGTACTTC
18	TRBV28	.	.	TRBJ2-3	CASSPLQGGFSSTDTQYF	TGTGCCAGCAGCCCTCTCCAAGGCGGCTTCAGTAGCACAGATACGCAGTATTTT
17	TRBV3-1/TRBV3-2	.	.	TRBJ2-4	CASSQGDKGRAKNIQYF	TGTGCCAGCAGCCAAGGGGACAAGGGAAGAGCCAAAAACATTCAGTACTTC
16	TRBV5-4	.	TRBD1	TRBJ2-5	CASSVQGQGFGETQYF	TGTGCCAGCAGCGTTCAGGGACAGGGGTTTGGAGAGACCCAGTACTTC
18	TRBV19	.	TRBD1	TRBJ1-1	CASSIGPEGGRQGTEAFF	TGTGCCAGTAGTATAGGGCCCGAAGGAGGCAGACAGGGTACTGAAGCTTTCTTT
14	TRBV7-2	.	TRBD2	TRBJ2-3	CASSSGLASDTQYF	TGTGCCAGCAGCTCGGGACTAGCGTCAGATACGCAGTATTTT
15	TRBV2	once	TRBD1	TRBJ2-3	CASSSGQGGADTQYF	TGTGCCAGCAGCTCGGGACAGGGGGGGGCAGATACGCAGTATTTT
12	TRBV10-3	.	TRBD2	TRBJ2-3	CATVGGTDTQYF	TGTGCCACCGTGGGGGGGACAGATACGCAGTATTTT
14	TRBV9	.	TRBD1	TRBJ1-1	CASSPWTGPTEAFF	TGTGCCAGCAGCCCTTGGACAGGGCCCACTGAAGCTTTCTTT
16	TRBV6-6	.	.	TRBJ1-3	CASSYSLRNSGNTIYF	TGTGCCAGCAGTTACTCCCTTAGGAACTCTGGAAACACCATATATTTT
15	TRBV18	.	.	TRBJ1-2	CASSLSEGTDYGYTF	TGTGCCAGCTCACTCTCCGAGGGGACGGATTATGGCTACACCTTC
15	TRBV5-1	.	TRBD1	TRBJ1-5	CASSSQGESGQPQHF	TGCGCCAGCAGCTCACAGGGGGAATCGGGTCAGCCCCAGCATTTT
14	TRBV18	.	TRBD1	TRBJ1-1	CASSPGQANTEAFF	TGTGCCAGCTCGCCGGGACAGGCGAACACTGAAGCTTTCTTT
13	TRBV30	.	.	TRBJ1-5	CAWTNQKDQPQHF	TGTGCCTGGACTAATCAGAAGGATCAGCCCCAGCATTTT
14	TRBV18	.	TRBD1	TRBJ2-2	CASSRDRDTGELFF	TGTGCCAGCTCACGGGACAGGGACACCGGGGAGCTGTTTTTT
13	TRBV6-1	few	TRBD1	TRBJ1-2	CASSGGTDYGYTF	TGTGCCAGCAGTGGAGGGACAGACTATGGCTACACCTTC
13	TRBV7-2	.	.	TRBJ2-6	CASSLNLVNVLTF	TGTGCCAGCAGCTTAAATCTGGTCAACGTCCTGACTTTC
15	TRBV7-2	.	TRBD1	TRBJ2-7	CASSSDRGRSYEQYF	TGTGCCAGCAGCTCGGACAGGGGGCGCTCCTACGAGCAGTACTTC
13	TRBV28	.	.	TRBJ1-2	CASSLLLAYGYTF	TGTGCCAGCAGTCTCCTTCTAGCCTATGGCTACACCTTC
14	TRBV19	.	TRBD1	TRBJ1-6	CASSPDRGLSPLHF	TGTGCCAGTAGTCCCGACAGGGGGCTTTCACCCCTCCACTTT